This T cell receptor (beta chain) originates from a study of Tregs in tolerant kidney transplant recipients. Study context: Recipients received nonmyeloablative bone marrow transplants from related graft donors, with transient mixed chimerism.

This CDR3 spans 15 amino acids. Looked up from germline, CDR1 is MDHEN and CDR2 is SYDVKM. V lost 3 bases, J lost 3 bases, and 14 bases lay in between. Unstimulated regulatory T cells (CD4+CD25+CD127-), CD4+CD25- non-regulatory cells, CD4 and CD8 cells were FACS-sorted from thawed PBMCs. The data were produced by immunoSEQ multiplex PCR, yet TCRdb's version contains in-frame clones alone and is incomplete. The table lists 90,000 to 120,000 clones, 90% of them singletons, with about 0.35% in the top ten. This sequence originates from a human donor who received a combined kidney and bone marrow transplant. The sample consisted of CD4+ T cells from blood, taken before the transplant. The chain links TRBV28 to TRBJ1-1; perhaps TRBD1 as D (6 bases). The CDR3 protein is CASSFGLPGDTEAFF. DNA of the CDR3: TGTGCCAGCAGTTTTGGGTTACCAGGGGACACTGAAGCTTTCTTT.